This T cell receptor beta chain was identified during a study of shared clonotypes between healthy human individuals (dated by TCRdb to 2018 to 2020). Study-level background: The cohort included three men and a couple of women between 18 and 49 years of age. Per donor, leukapheresis produced somewhere between about 0.94 and 9 billion PBMCs. The study deeply sequenced blood TCR repertoires of five healthy adults to estimate repertoire size and the extent of clonotype sharing between individuals. For each donor, CD4 naive and CD4 memory were each given three plates, CD8 naive was given two plates, and CD8 memory was given one plate. Different laboratories and diverse techniques were used to prepare libraries and sequence TCR repertoires, to increase sequencing depth and limit assay-specific biases. The investigation overall reported the following: Because the study included only a small number of donors, the genetic and exposure-history diversity represented was limited. Sampling was restricted to blood, and TCR repertoires in tissues likely differ from the TCR repertoires found in blood. Sharing across a handful of donors was observed for 5% to 6.5% of naive CD4, over 3% of naive CD8, 2.3% of memory CD4, and 0.4% of memory CD8 clonotypes. Clonotypes shared by all four sorted-subset donors showed higher generation probabilities than non-shared clonotypes. Naive subsets generally had larger estimated clonotype richness than memory subsets did. Rarefaction of sorted-subset datasets indicated incomplete sequencing despite the large sequencing depth. Pairwise subsampling indicated that sequencing depth was expected to affect the degree of clonotype sharing among donors.

TCR CDR3 regions were amplified from genomic DNA by multiplex PCR using the deep immunoSEQ assay. Extracted genomic DNA from each cell subset was distributed evenly across all wells of several immunoSEQ 96-well plates, and each plate was treated as a replicate. For sorted subsets, each replicate PCR was loaded with roughly 190 ng genomic DNA, equivalent to about 30,000 T cell genomes. The purified libraries were quantified using a Qubit 3.0 fluorometer, sized with a Bioanalyzer 2100, and then quantified again using the KAPA Library Quantification kit. Every immunoSEQ 96-well plate was sequenced on a separate single-read 150-cycle Illumina NextSeq 550 flow cell. In the authors' own workflow: Because the immunoSEQ output included only junctional sequences and no quality scores, the filtering could not be the same as the filtering used for full-length reads. Sequences were annotated with PyIR, a Python wrapper for IgBLAST v1.9, and V/J genes and CDR3 were assigned using IMGT germline references. Reads were filtered out if the reads had weak V/J assignments (E-value above 1e-6), no CDR3, stop codons, out-of-frame junctions, or ambiguous translated residues. V3J clonotypes were defined as sequences sharing an identical inferred V gene, J gene, and CDR3 amino acid sequence. Percentage overlap between repertoires was computed as shared unique clonotypes divided by the size of the smaller repertoire. Richness of each repertoire was evaluated using RTK rarefaction, the Chao1 estimator, and Recon v2.1 estimates of unobserved clonotypes. For all TCRbeta clonotypes obtained by the gDNA method from several donors, generation probabilities were computed with OLGA. What TCRdb holds here is the immuneACCESS table cut down to in-frame rearrangements. Part of the clones is not present; checked against another copy, under half of the missing clones reflect an unresolved V gene, and the others are unexplained. The DNA gave D and trimming, while V, J and clone size come from that table. The sample table records over a million clones; approximately 96% of these occur just once. Together, the top ten hold approximately 1.1% of the sample.

As to this clone: Its antigen is still unknown. Base qualities are not provided; no much larger clone lies one nucleotide away. Other nucleotide sequences from this sample produce the same CDR3.

CDR1 and CDR2, per the germline V gene (reference sequence), are SEHNR and FQNEAQ. From cysteine to phenylalanine, the CDR3 is 13 amino acids long. Only the CDR3 DNA is retained, 39 bases long and in frame from the first base. Cut back by 5 bases and 3 bases, the V and J ends lie 11 bases apart. The donors were healthy, HIV-negative adults with no recently reported acute infections or vaccinations. Only Caucasian adults living in Nashville, Tennessee, USA were represented among the donors. CD4+ T cells were enriched by magnetic negative selection, after which naive cells were positively selected on CD45RA and the negative fraction was taken as the memory subset. After blood collection by leukapheresis, PBMCs were isolated using Ficoll-Histopaque density gradient centrifugation and then cryopreserved in the vapor phase of liquid nitrogen. Analytical flow cytometry was used to check the purity and quantity of every magnetically sorted T cell population. From each sorted fraction, genomic DNA was isolated and quantified by UV absorbance on a Nanodrop 2000c.

Input material: naive CD4+ T cells sorted from blood. Taken with the paper, the label for cell subset or site translates to: CD45RA+ positively selected. The sequence derives from a man younger than 45 in good health. The chain is assembled from TRBV7-9 and TRBJ2-7, with the D gene not clear enough to name. For the CDR3, the sequence is CASSLGQYYEQYF. In nucleotide form, the sequence is TGTGCCAGCAGCCTGGGTCAATACTACGAGCAGTACTTC.